This is a list of T cell receptor beta chains from one sample in a study of T cells in narcolepsy. The assay was immunoSEQ multiplex PCR, and TCRdb's table has in-frame clones only and misses some. The data show 20,000 to 30,000 clones, 70% to 90% seen once. Material: memory (CD45RA-) CD4+ T cells from blood. Receptor source: a human donor in good health. CDR3s include the opening cysteine and the closing phenylalanine or tryptophan. A D gene is named only where the DNA matches it firmly. Only some rows state a clone size, as once, few, many or a class for expanded clones.

once | TRBJ1-2 | - | 15 | TRBV5-1 | CASSLDLGGAYGYTF | TGCGCCAGCAGCCTAGACCTCGGAGGGGCCTATGGCTACACCTTC
- | TRBJ2-5 | - | 13 | TRBV2 | CASTKTVQETQYF | TGTGCCAGCACCAAGACAGTCCAAGAGACCCAGTACTTC
- | TRBJ2-7 | - | 16 | TRBV5-1 | CASSLDGSVGLGEQYF | TGCGCCAGCAGCTTGGATGGGAGCGTGGGATTAGGGGAGCAGTACTTC
- | TRBJ2-3 | TRBD2 | 20 | TRBV6-1 | CASSERTSGRALPTTDTQYF | TGTGCCAGCAGTGAAAGGACTAGCGGGAGGGCGCTGCCCACCACAGATACGCAGTATTTT
- | TRBJ2-3 | - | 14 | TRBV10-3 | CAISESGSTDTQYF | TGTGCCATCAGTGAGTCGGGTAGCACAGATACGCAGTATTTT
- | TRBJ1-2 | - | 12 | TRBV2 | CASSRGNYGYTF | TGTGCCAGCAGTAGAGGAAACTATGGCTACACCTTC
- | TRBJ2-7 | TRBD1 | 15 | TRBV28 | CASSPPGTGYYEQYF | TGTGCCAGCAGCCCACCCGGGACAGGCTATTACGAGCAGTACTTC
- | TRBJ1-2 | TRBD1 | 15 | TRBV25-1 | CASSGLKGANYGYTF | TGTGCCAGCAGTGGGCTTAAGGGGGCCAACTATGGCTACACCTTC
- | TRBJ1-2 | TRBD1 | 13 | TRBV18 | CASSRDRFSGYTF | TGTGCCAGCTCCCGGGACAGGTTTTCTGGCTACACCTTC
- | TRBJ2-3 | - | 12 | TRBV6-5 | CASSPAGDTQYF | TGTGCCAGCAGCCCGGCTGGAGATACGCAGTATTTT
- | TRBJ2-1 | - | 16 | TRBV7-5 | CARSPKLAENYNEQFF | TGTGCCAGAAGCCCAAAGCTAGCGGAGAACTACAATGAGCAGTTCTTC
- | TRBJ2-3 | - | 13 | TRBV11-2 | CASSLMITDTQYF | TGTGCCAGCAGCTTGATGATCACAGATACGCAGTATTTT
- | TRBJ2-5 | TRBD2 | 17 | TRBV5-4 | CASSSARWGGDQETQYF | TGTGCCAGCAGCTCGGCAAGGTGGGGAGGGGACCAAGAGACCCAGTACTTC
once | TRBJ2-7 | - | 12 | TRBV19 | CASSPRGSSQYF | TGTGCCAGTAGTCCTAGGGGTTCGTCCCAGTACTTC
- | TRBJ1-1 | TRBD1 | 13 | TRBV27 | CASSSRDRGRAFF | TGTGCCAGCAGTTCCCGGGACAGGGGGCGAGCTTTCTTT
- | TRBJ2-1 | - | 12 | TRBV6-1 | CASSPDQPKQFF | TGTGCCAGCAGTCCGGACCAACCTAAGCAGTTCTTC
- | TRBJ2-7 | TRBD1 | 14 | TRBV10-3 | CAISPGTDAYEQYF | TGTGCCATCAGCCCCGGGACAGATGCCTACGAGCAGTACTTC
- | TRBJ1-4 | TRBD1 | 15 | TRBV28 | CASSVAGQGGEKLFF | TGTGCCAGCAGTGTCGCGGGACAGGGGGGTGAAAAACTGTTTTTT
- | TRBJ1-2 | TRBD1 | 15 | TRBV28 | CASSYRDRVLYGYTF | TGTGCCAGCAGTTATCGGGACAGGGTTCTCTATGGCTACACCTTC
- | TRBJ1-6 | - | 15 | TRBV5-1 | CASSLEPLNNSPLHF | TGCGCCAGCAGCTTAGAACCATTGAATAATTCACCCCTCCACTTT
- | TRBJ2-7 | TRBD2 | 15 | TRBV27 | CASSRIAGGTYEQYF | TGTGCCAGCAGTAGAATAGCGGGAGGGACCTACGAGCAGTACTTC
- | TRBJ2-1 | - | 13 | TRBV11-2 | CASSPHLAYEQFF | TGTGCCAGCAGCCCCCATCTAGCGTACGAACAGTTCTTC
- | TRBJ2-5 | - | 14 | TRBV28 | CASSFLGGRETQYF | TGTGCCAGCAGTTTTTTAGGGGGGCGAGAGACCCAGTACTTC
- | TRBJ2-5 | TRBD2 | 17 | TRBV9 | CASSVVPSGRAAETQYF | TGTGCCAGCAGCGTAGTCCCAAGCGGGAGGGCCGCAGAGACCCAGTACTTC
- | TRBJ1-5 | TRBD1 | 18 | TRBV2 | CASTAEGQGVWGNQPQHF | TGTGCCAGCACAGCGGAGGGACAGGGGGTTTGGGGCAATCAGCCCCAGCATTTT
- | TRBJ2-5 | - | 15 | TRBV10-3 | CAISEQGTGQETQYF | TGTGCCATCAGTGAGCAGGGAACAGGGCAAGAGACCCAGTACTTC
- | TRBJ2-7 | - | 13 | TRBV23-1 | CASSQSGQYEQYF | TGCGCCAGCAGTCAATCGGGACAATACGAGCAGTACTTC
- | TRBJ2-5 | - | 13 | TRBV10-2 | CASSESGETSEYF | TGCGCCAGCAGTGAGTCGGGGGAGACTAGTGAGTACTTC
- | TRBJ2-1 | TRBD2 | 17 | TRBV5-1 | CASSLGSTSGSWGEQFF | TGCGCCAGCAGCTTGGGGTCTACTAGCGGGAGCTGGGGTGAGCAGTTCTTC
- | TRBJ2-7 | TRBD1 | 13 | TRBV5-1 | CASSSGQPYEQYF | TGCGCCAGCAGCTCGGGACAGCCCTACGAGCAGTACTTC
- | TRBJ1-1 | TRBD1 | 16 | TRBV27 | CASHYLTGTGNTEAFF | TGTGCCAGTCATTACCTCACCGGGACAGGGAACACTGAAGCTTTCTTT
- | TRBJ2-6 | - | 19 | TRBV19 | CASSIGAVGSFPGANVLTF | TGTGCCAGTAGTATTGGTGCGGTCGGAAGTTTTCCCGGGGCCAACGTCCTGACTTTC
- | TRBJ2-7 | - | 15 | TRBV28 | CASSLSGSLSYEQYF | TGTGCCAGCAGTTTATCGGGCAGTCTCTCCTACGAGCAGTACTTC
- | TRBJ2-3 | - | 16 | TRBV6-5 | CASSYNGHYPPDTQYF | TGTGCCAGCAGTTACAATGGTCACTACCCCCCAGATACGCAGTATTTT
- | TRBJ2-1 | TRBD2 | 17 | TRBV9 | CASSVGAGLAANNEQFF | TGTGCCAGCAGCGTAGGTGCGGGACTAGCGGCCAACAATGAGCAGTTCTTC
- | TRBJ1-6 | - | 15 | TRBV6-1 | CASSHSGETNSPLHF | TGTGCCAGCTCTCACTCGGGAGAGACTAATTCACCCCTCCACTTT
once | TRBJ1-2 | - | 16 | TRBV5-5 | CASSQDFQGRTYGYTF | TGTGCCAGCAGCCAAGATTTCCAGGGGCGTACCTATGGCTACACCTTC
- | TRBJ1-1 | TRBD1 | 15 | TRBV18 | CASSPGTGGFTEAFF | TGTGCCAGCTCGCCCGGGACAGGGGGTTTCACTGAAGCTTTCTTT
few | TRBJ2-7 | TRBD2 | 15 | TRBV27 | CASRARGGRLYEQYF | TGTGCCAGCAGGGCAAGGGGCGGGAGGCTCTACGAGCAGTACTTC
- | TRBJ2-7 | TRBD2 | 13 | TRBV7-2 | CASTSGRAFEQYF | TGTGCCAGCACTAGCGGGAGGGCCTTCGAGCAGTACTTC
- | TRBJ2-7 | - | 15 | TRBV28 | CASTQSWGTRYEQYF | TGTGCCAGCACCCAGTCCTGGGGCACCCGCTACGAGCAGTACTTC
- | TRBJ1-1 | - | 15 | TRBV9 | CASSVSQGSTGQAFF | TGTGCCAGCAGCGTATCCCAAGGCTCGACAGGTCAAGCTTTCTTT
- | TRBJ2-3 | - | 15 | TRBV29-1 | CSVEGGTDSTDTQYF | TGCAGCGTTGAAGGGGGCACAGATTCCACAGATACGCAGTATTTT